A selection of T cell receptor beta chains follows, all from one sample in a study of T cell responses to AZD1222 COVID-19 vaccine. Method: immunoSEQ multiplex PCR; TCRdb's copy keeps in-frame clones and lacks some. This sample has 95,000 to 100,000 clones, with 88% found just once. Sequenced material: peripheral blood, taken 28 days after the second AZD1222 dose. The receptors originated from an adult who received the AZD1222 COVID-19 vaccine. Both conserved end residues are part of each CDR3. Each record gives: D gene, clone size, J gene, V gene, CDR3 DNA, CDR3 protein. The D gene is left open where the match is weak. Expanded clones are given a class, and other clones once, few, many or no size at all.

>NA|NA|TRBJ2-2|TRBV18
TGTGCCAGCTCACTTCGACAGGCGAACACCGGGGAGCTGTTTTTT
CASSLRQANTGELFF
>NA|NA|TRBJ2-5|TRBV6-2/TRBV6-3
TGTGCCAGCAGTTCCAACAGGGTGTTCCAAGAGACCCAGTACTTC
CASSSNRVFQETQYF
>NA|NA|TRBJ1-1|TRBV6-5
TGTGCCAGCAGTTGGGGCGGGGTTAATGAAGCTTTCTTT
CASSWGGVNEAFF
>TRBD1|few|TRBJ2-7|TRBV2
TGTGCCAGCAGTGAGAACAGGGGTATAGGTGAGCAGTACTTC
CASSENRGIGEQYF
>TRBD1|NA|TRBJ2-7|TRBV18
TGTGCCAGCTCACCAGGGACAGGGTATGGCGAGCAGTACTTC
CASSPGTGYGEQYF
>NA|NA|TRBJ2-3|TRBV5-5
TGTGCCAGCAGCTTGGAACTGAGGGGACAAAGAGATACGCAGTATTTT
CASSLELRGQRDTQYF
>NA|once|TRBJ1-5|TRBV6-5
TGTGCCAGTCACTGGTCACAGGGAAGCAATCAGCCCCAGCATTTT
CASHWSQGSNQPQHF
>NA|NA|TRBJ2-7|TRBV4-1
TGCGCCAGCAGCCGGGTCGTCGGGACATACCGGGAGCAGTACTTC
CASSRVVGTYREQYF
>NA|NA|TRBJ2-3|TRBV7-9
TGTGCCAGCAGCTTAGCACGGCTGGGGAGCACAGATACGCAGTATTTT
CASSLARLGSTDTQYF
>TRBD2|NA|TRBJ2-3|TRBV28
TGTGCCAGCAGTTTAACCACTAGCGACGCTAGCACAGATACGCAGTATTTT
CASSLTTSDASTDTQYF
>TRBD1|NA|TRBJ1-1|TRBV6-5
TGTGCCGGTCTGAAATTGCAGGGGGCGAGTCCTGAAGCTTTCTTT
CAGLKLQGASPEAFF
>NA|NA|TRBJ1-2|TRBV5-1
TGCGCCAGCAGCTTTACGGGGGCTAACTATGGCTACACCTTC
CASSFTGANYGYTF
>TRBD1|once|TRBJ1-2|TRBV28
TGTGCCAGCACTTCGGGACAGACGAACTATGGCTACACCTTC
CASTSGQTNYGYTF
>NA|NA|TRBJ1-5|TRBV28
TGTGCCAGCAGTTTGAGGGCCCCTAGCAATCAGCCCCAGCATTTT
CASSLRAPSNQPQHF
>TRBD1|NA|TRBJ1-3|TRBV28
TGTGCCAGCAGTTTAAGGACAGGGAGCTCCCCCAACACCATATATTTT
CASSLRTGSSPNTIYF
>TRBD2|NA|TRBJ2-2|TRBV9
TGTGCCAGCAGCGTAGAGGGACTAGCGGGCACCGGGGAGCTGTTTTTT
CASSVEGLAGTGELFF
>NA|NA|TRBJ2-1|TRBV6-5
TGTGCCGCAAGGGAGGCGGGAAGTCGGTACAATGAGCAGTTCTTC
CAAREAGSRYNEQFF
>NA|NA|TRBJ1-2|TRBV2
TGTGCCAGCAGTAAAGAAACAGATTCGTATGGCTACACCTTC
CASSKETDSYGYTF
>NA|NA|TRBJ2-7|TRBV6-5
TGTGCCAGCAGTTACAGACAGGAGTCCGACTACGAGCAGTACTTC
CASSYRQESDYEQYF
>NA|NA|TRBJ1-6|TRBV7-8
TGTGCCAGCAGCTTAGGATCAGGGGACAATTCACCCCTCCACTTT
CASSLGSGDNSPLHF
>NA|NA|TRBJ1-5|TRBV27
TGTGCCAGCCGTTCCCTAGGGGGGCTTATTGATCAGCCCCAGCATTTT
CASRSLGGLIDQPQHF
>NA|NA|TRBJ2-7|TRBV28
TGTGCCAGCAGTTTACCCCAGGGCCCCTACGAGCAGTACTTC
CASSLPQGPYEQYF
>NA|NA|TRBJ1-5|TRBV12-5
TGTGCTAGTGGTTCCCACGTGTGGCCCCAGCATTTT
CASGSHVWPQHF
>NA|once|TRBJ1-4|TRBV12-3/TRBV12-4
TGTGCCAGCAGGTTGGCGGGGGGTGAAAAACTGTTTTTT
CASRLAGGEKLFF
>TRBD2|NA|TRBJ2-7|TRBV2
TGTGCCAGCCTAGGGGGGACTAGCTCCTACGAGCAGTACTTC
CASLGGTSSYEQYF
>NA|NA|TRBJ2-1|TRBV19
TGTGCCAGTAGTGGGGCGGGACAGATTACCTACAATGAGCAGTTCTTC
CASSGAGQITYNEQFF
>NA|once|TRBJ2-5|TRBV7-7
TGTGCCAGCAGCTTACAGGGAACCCAAGAGACCCAGTACTTC
CASSLQGTQETQYF
>NA|NA|TRBJ2-3|TRBV5-1
TGCGCCAGCAGCTTGGGCGAGGGTTCGGGCACAGATACGCAGTATTTT
CASSLGEGSGTDTQYF
>TRBD1|NA|TRBJ1-2|TRBV19
TGTGCCAGTAGTAGACAGGGGGCGACGTGGGGCTACACCTTC
CASSRQGATWGYTF
>NA|NA|TRBJ1-5|TRBV12-3/TRBV12-4
TGTGCCAGCAATTTGGGCAATCAGCCCCAGCATTTT
CASNLGNQPQHF
>TRBD1|NA|TRBJ2-7|TRBV5-4
TGTGCCAGCAGCCAGGACAGGGTGGGAGAGCAGTACTTC
CASSQDRVGEQYF